A few counts support the clone carrying this T cell receptor (beta chain). Its cognate antigen is unknown. V shed 4 bases and J shed 3 bases, with 13 bases lying between them. The CDR3 extends over 14 amino acids. Looked up from germline, CDR1 is MGHRA and CDR2 is YSYEKL. This sample stems from a study of cytotoxic CD8 clonotypes in ibrutinib-treated CLL. Whole-study results and caveats: Clonality went up at the time of ibrutinib response, stayed stable in sustained remission, and later dropped back toward its baseline level at progression.

Sequencing used immunoSEQ multiplex PCR; TCRdb keeps in-frame clones, though not all of them. The sample consists of approximately 350,000 clones, approximately 67% of them appearing once. The specimen comprised PBMCs, sampled after 36 months of ibrutinib treatment. The chain recombines TRBV4-1 with TRBJ2-7; D may correspond to TRBD1 or TRBD2 (6 bases each). This sequence was found in a human donor with chronic lymphocytic leukemia. Here the CDR3 DNA reads TGCGCCAGCAGCCGACGGACAGCGGGCTACGAGCAGTACTTC. This codes for CASSRRTAGYEQYF.